This T cell receptor beta chain was recorded in a study of blood T cell repertoires in COVID-19. Per the authors' pipeline: Reference gene primer amplification gave nucleated cell count estimates. Sequencing was performed with immunoSEQ multiplex PCR; in TCRdb, only in-frame clones are kept and a portion is missing. The V and J calls and clone size come from that table; D and trimming were worked out from the DNA. The data show about 150,000 clones, around 89% seen once. The CDR3 runs to 11 residues. Germline CDR1 reads DFQATT; CDR2 reads SNEGSKA (reference sequence). V lost 3 bases, J lost 3 bases, and 6 bases lay in between. Participant age was roughly 18 to 89 years, and participants resided in 20 to 30 US areas. Donors of Cohort 3 who recovered were those that had two negative PCRs, clearance, or symptom resolution.

This clonotype was sampled from a woman aged 50 to 60 who had recovered from COVID-19. V and J are TRBV20-1 and TRBJ2-7; no definite D call. Sequenced sample: PBMCs or T cells enriched from blood (not recorded which). CDR3 sequence reads: CSASFGYEQYF. In DNA, the CDR3 is TGCAGTGCTAGTTTCGGCTACGAGCAGTACTTC.